A selection of T cell receptor beta chains follows, all from one sample in a study of graft-versus-host responses after intestinal transplantation. Antigen specificity for these receptors is unknown. TCRdb's copy holds only in-frame clones and misses some; the assay was immunoSEQ multiplex PCR. Of some 82,000 clones listed, around 87% are singletons. The source was unstimulated CD8+ T cells sorted from spleen or lymph node cells, collected before transplant. Source of these receptors: a human donor who was the organ donor for an intestinal transplant. CDR3s include the opening cysteine and the closing phenylalanine or tryptophan.

TRBV19	TRBJ1-5	CASSTQDSNQPQHF
TRBV25-1	TRBJ1-2	CASSEYFHREDGYTF
TRBV2	TRBJ2-1	CASSEWRGTNEQFF
TRBV28	NA	CASNEGGGPIEQYF
TRBV13	TRBJ1-2	CASSIRTGSNYGYTF
TRBV29-1	TRBJ2-7	CSVEDKGPAGNEQYF
TRBV9	TRBJ2-3	CASSAQAGGVTDTQYF
TRBV10-3	TRBJ1-2	CAIRDRNYGYTF
TRBV6-6	TRBJ2-7	CASSPSGPYEQYF
TRBV7-9	TRBJ2-5	CASSLWGMGETQYF
TRBV5-6	TRBJ1-4	CASSFRKNEKLFF
TRBV2	TRBJ2-3	CASSEARYPRQIPSTDTQYF
TRBV6-1	TRBJ2-7	CASSPGTGFEQYF
TRBV18	TRBJ1-2	CASSPAGGSYGYTF
TRBV4-2	TRBJ1-1	CASSQVGIVSYTEAFF
TRBV15	TRBJ2-3	CATSYGPSGEVQYF
TRBV7-8	TRBJ2-1	CASSLTDNEQFF
TRBV2	TRBJ2-5	CASKSKEETQYF
TRBV4-2	TRBJ2-2	CASSQGGSGGLNTGELFF
TRBV11-2	TRBJ2-1	CASSHNGEQFF
TRBV19	TRBJ2-3	CASSIALRGDTQYF
TRBV5-1	TRBJ2-3	CASSLPRGVGDTQYF
TRBV5-1	TRBJ2-7	CASSFIATTGPHEQYF